The clone carrying this T cell receptor beta chain appeared many times. Its antigen is undetermined. The sample comes from a study of T cells after yellow fever vaccination. As for the study in general: Fractions with few cells were prepared using SMART-Seq v4 Ultra Low Input. Study results and caveats: Boosting was followed by the reappearance of most primary-vaccination clones (approximately 97% CD4, 85% to 90% CD8).

This CDR3 spans 13 amino acids. V gave up 0 bases and J gave up 4 bases, with 6 bases separating them. Per the germline V gene, CDR1 is LGHDT and CDR2 is YNNKEL (reference sequence). TCRdb ran MiXCR on the 5' RACE reads and lists one entry per CDR3 protein. The table has 100,000 to 150,000 distinct CDR3 sequences, 6.5% to 9% seen once. This receptor was taken from a man aged 18 to 29 who received the YFV17D yellow fever vaccine. The source was CD4+ T cells sorted from PBMCs, collected about 41 days after the first yellow fever vaccination. The V call is TRBV3-1, the J call TRBJ1-1; possible D gene TRBD1, 5 bases. Here the CDR3 DNA reads TGTGCCAGCAGCCAAGAAGGGGTCACTGAAGCTTTCTTT. Residues: CASSQEGVTEAFF.